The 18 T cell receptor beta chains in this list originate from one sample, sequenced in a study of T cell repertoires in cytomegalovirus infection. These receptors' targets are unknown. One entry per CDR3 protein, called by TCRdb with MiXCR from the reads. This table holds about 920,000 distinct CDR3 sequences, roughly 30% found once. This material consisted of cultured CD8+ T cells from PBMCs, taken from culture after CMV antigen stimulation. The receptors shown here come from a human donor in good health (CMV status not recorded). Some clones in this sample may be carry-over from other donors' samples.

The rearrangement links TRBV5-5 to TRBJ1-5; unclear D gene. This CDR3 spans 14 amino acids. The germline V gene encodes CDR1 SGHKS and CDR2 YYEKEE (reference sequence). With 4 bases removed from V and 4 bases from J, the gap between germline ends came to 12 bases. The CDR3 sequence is CASSREWGNQPQHF. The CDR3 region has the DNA TGTGCCAGCAGCCGAGAGTGGGGAAATCAGCCCCAGCATTTT.

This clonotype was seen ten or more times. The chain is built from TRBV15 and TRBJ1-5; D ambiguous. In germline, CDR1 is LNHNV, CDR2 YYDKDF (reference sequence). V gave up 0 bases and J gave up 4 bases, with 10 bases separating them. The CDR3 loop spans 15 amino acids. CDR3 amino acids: CATSRDDLGNQPQHF. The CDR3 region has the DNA TGTGCCACCAGCAGAGATGACCTGGGGAATCAGCCCCAGCATTTT.

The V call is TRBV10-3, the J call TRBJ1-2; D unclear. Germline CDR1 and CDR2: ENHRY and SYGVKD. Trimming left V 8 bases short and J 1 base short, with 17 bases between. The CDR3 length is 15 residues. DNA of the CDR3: TGTGCCATCGGCGGGGAGCCTGGTTTTAACTATGGCTACACCTTC. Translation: CAIGGEPGFNYGYTF.

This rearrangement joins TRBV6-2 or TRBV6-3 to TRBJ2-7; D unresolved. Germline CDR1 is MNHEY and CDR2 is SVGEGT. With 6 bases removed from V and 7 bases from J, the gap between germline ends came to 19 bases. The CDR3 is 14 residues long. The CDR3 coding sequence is TGTGCCAGCAGCAAAGGGCCCGGGCTGAGTGAGCAGTACGTC. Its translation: CASSKGPGLSEQYV.

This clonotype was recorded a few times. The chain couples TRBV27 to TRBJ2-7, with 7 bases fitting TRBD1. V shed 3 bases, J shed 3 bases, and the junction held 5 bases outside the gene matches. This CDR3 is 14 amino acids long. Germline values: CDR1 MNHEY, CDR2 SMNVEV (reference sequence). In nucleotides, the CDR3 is TGTGCCAGCAGTTTCGGGACAGCTCACTACGAGCAGTACTTC. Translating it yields CASSFGTAHYEQYF.

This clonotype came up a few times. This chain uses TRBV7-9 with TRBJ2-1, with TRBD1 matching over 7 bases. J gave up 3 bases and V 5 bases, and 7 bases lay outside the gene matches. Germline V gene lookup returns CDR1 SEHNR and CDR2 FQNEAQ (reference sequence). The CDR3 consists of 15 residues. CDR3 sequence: CASSIRDSNYNEQFF. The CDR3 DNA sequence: TGTGCCAGCAGCATCCGGGACAGTAACTACAATGAGCAGTTCTTC. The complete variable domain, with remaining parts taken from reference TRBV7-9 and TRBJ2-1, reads DTGVSQNPRHKITKRGQNVTFRCDPISEHNRLYWYRQTLGQGPEFLTYFQNEAQLEKSRLLSDRFSAERPKGSFSTLEIQRTEQGDSAMYLCASSIRDSNYNEQFFGPGTRLTVL.

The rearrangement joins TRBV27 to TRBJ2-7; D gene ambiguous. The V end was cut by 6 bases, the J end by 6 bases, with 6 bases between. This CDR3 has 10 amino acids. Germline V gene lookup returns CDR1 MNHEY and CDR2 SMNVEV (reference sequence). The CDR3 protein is CASRGGEQYV. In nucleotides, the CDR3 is TGTGCCAGCAGAGGCGGCGAGCAGTACGTC.

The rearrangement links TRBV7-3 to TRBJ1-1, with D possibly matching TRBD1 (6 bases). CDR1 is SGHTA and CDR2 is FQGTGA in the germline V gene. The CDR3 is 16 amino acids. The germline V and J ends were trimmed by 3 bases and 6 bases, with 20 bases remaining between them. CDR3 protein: CASSFWGASRNSEAFF. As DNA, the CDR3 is TGTGCCAGCAGCTTTTGGGGGGCGTCAAGAAATTCTGAAGCTTTCTTT.

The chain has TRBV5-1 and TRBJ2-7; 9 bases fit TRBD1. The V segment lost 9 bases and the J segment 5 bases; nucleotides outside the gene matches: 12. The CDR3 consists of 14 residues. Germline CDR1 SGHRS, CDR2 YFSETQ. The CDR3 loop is CANYTGTGYHEQYF. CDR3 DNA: TGCGCCAACTACACCGGGACAGGGTACCACGAGCAGTACTTC.

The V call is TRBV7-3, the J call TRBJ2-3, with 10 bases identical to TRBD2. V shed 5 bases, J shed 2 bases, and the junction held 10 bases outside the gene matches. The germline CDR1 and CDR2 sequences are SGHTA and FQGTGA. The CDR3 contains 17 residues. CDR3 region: CASSLPERGGNTDTQYF. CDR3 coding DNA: TGTGCCAGCAGCCTACCCGAGCGGGGGGGAAACACAGATACGCAGTATTTT.

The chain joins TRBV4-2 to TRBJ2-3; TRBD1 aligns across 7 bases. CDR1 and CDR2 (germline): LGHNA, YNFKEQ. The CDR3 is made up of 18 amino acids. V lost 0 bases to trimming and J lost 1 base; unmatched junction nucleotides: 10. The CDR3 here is CASSQEGQGVARTDTQYF. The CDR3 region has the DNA TGTGCCAGCAGCCAAGAGGGGCAGGGGGTGGCCCGCACAGATACGCAGTATTTT.

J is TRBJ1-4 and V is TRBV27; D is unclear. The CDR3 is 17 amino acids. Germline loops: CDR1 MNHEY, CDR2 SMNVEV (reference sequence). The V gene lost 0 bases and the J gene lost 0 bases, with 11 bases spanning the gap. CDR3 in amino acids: CASSLSPHVATNEKLFF. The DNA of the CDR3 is TGTGCCAGCAGTTTATCTCCCCACGTTGCAACTAATGAAAAACTGTTTTTT.

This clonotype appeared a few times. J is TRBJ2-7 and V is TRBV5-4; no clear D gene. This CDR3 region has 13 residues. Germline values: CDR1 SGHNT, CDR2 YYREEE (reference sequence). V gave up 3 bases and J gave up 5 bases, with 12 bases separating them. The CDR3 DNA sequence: TGTGCCAGCAGCTCGGGCACCGGTCACGAGCAGTACGTC. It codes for CASSSGTGHEQYV.

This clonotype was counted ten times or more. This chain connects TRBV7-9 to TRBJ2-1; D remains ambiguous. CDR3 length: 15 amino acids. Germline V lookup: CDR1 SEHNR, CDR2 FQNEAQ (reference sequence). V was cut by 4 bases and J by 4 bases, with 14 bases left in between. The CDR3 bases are TGTGCCAGCAGCTCCAGCAAAGAGACGTACAATGAGCAGTTCTTC. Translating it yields CASSSSKETYNEQFF.

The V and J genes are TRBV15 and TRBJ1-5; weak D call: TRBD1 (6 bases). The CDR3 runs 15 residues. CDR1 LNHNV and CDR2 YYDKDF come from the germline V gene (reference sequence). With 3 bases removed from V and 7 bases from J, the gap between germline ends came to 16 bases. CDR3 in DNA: TGTGCCACCAGCAGCGGCGACAGGACGAGGCAGCCCCAGCATTTT. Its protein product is CATSSGDRTRQPQHF.

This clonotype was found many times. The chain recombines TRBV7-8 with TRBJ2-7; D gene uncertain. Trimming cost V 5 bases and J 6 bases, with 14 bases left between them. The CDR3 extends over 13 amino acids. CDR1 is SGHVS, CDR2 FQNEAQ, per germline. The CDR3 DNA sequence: TGTGCCAGCAGCCCTCTCGATTACGGCGAGCAGTACGTC. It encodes CASSPLDYGEQYV.

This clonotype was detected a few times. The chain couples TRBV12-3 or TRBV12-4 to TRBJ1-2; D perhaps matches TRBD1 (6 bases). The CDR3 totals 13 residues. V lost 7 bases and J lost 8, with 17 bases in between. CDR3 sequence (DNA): TGTGCCAGCACCCTGGGGGGGGCTGGCGGCTACACCTTC. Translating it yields CASTLGGAGGYTF.

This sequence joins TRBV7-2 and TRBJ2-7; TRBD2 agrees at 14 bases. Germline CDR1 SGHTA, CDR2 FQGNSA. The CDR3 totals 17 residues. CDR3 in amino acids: CAGSLGTSGGWTYEQYV. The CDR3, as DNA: TGTGCCGGCAGCTTAGGGACTAGCGGGGGCTGGACTTACGAGCAGTACGTC.